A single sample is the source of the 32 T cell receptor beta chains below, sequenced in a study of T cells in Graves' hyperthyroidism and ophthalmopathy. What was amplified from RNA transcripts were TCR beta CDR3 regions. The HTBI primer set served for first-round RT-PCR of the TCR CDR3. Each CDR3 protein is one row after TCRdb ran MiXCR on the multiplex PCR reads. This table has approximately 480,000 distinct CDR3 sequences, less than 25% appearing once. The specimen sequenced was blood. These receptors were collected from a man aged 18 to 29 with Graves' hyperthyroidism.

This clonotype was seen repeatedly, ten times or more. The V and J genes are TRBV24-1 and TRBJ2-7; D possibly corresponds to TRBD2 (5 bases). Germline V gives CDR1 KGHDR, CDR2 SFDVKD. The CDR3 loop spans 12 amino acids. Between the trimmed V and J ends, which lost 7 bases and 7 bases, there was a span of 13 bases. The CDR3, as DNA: TGTGCCACCAGGAGGGTTTTAGGGGAGCAGTACTTC. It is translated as CATRRVLGEQYF.

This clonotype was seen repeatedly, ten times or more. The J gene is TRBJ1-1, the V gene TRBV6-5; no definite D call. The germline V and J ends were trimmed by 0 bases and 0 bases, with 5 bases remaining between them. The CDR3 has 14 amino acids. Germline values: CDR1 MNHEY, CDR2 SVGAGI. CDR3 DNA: TGTGCCAGCAGTTACTCAGTCCTGAACACTGAAGCTTTCTTT. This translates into CASSYSVLNTEAFF.

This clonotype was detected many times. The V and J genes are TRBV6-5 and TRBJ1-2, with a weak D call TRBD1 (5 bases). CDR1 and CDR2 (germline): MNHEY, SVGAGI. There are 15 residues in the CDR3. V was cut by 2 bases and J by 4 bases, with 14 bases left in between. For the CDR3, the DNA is TGTGCCAGCAGTTACGGGGCAGGGTTGAGCTATGGCTACACCTTC. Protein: CASSYGAGLSYGYTF.

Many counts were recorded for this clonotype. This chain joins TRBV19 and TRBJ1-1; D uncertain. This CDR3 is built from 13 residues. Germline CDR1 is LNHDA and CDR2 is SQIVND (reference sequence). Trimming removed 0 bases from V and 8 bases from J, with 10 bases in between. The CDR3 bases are TGTGCCAGTAGTATAGATCCAGGCCCGGAAGCTTTCTTT. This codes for CASSIDPGPEAFF.

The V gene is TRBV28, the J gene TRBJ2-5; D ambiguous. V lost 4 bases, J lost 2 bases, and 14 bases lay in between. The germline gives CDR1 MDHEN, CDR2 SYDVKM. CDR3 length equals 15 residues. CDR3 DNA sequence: TGTGCCAGCAGTTCCCCTTCGAGGTTACAAGAGACCCAGTACTTC. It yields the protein CASSSPSRLQETQYF.

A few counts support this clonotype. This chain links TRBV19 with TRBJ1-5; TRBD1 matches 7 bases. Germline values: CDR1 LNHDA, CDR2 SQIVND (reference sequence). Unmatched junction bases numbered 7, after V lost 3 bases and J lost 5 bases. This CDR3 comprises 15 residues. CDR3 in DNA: TGTGCCAGTAGTATTTATAGGGGGCGCGATCAGCCCCAGCATTTT. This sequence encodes CASSIYRGRDQPQHF.

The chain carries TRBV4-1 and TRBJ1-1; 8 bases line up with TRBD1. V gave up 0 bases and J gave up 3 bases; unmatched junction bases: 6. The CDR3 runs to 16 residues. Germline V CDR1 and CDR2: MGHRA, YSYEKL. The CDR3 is CASSQEPRTGYTEAFF. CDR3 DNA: TGCGCCAGCAGCCAAGAACCCCGGACAGGGTACACTGAAGCTTTCTTT.

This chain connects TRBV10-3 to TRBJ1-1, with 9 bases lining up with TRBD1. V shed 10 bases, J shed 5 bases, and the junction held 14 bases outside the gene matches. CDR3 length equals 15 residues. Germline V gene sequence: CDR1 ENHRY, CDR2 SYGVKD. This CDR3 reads CATNLQGAVSTEAFF. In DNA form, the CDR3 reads TGTGCCACTAATCTACAGGGGGCGGTGAGTACTGAAGCTTTCTTT.

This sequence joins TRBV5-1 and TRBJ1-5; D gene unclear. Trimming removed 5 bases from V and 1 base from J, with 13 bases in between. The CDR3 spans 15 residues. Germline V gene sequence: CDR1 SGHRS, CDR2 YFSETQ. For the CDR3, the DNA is TGCGCCAGCAGGTTCGACATGGGAAGCAATCAGCCCCAGCATTTT. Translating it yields CASRFDMGSNQPQHF.

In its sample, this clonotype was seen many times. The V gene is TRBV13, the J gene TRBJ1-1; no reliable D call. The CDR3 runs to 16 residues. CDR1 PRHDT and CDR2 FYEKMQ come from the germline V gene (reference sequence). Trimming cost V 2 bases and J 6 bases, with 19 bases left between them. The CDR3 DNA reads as TGTGCCAGCAGCTTATATAGACAAGAAAAAAAGTCTGAAGCTTTCTTT. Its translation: CASSLYRQEKKSEAFF. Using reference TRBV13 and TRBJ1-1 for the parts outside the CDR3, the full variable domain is AAGVIQSPRHLIKEKRETATLKCYPIPRHDTVYWYQQGPGQDPQFLISFYEKMQSDKGSIPDRFSAQQFSDYHSELNMSSLELGDSALYFCASSLYRQEKKSEAFFGQGTRLTVV.

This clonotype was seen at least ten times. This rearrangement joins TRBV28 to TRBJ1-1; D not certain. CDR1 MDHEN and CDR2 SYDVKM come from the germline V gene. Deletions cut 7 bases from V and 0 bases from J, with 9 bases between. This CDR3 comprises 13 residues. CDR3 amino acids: CASTPLVNTEAFF. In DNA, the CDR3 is TGTGCCAGCACCCCATTGGTGAACACTGAAGCTTTCTTT.

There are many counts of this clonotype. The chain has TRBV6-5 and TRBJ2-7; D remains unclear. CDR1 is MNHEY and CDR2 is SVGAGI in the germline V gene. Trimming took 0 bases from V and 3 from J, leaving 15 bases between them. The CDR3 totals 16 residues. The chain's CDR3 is CASSYSKSGGYYEQYF. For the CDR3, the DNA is TGTGCCAGCAGTTACTCGAAATCTGGTGGCTACTACGAGCAGTACTTC.

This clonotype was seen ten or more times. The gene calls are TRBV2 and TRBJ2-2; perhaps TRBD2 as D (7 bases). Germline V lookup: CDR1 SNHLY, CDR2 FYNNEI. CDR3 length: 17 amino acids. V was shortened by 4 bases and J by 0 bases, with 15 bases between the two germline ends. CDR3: CASSGQVGGPNTGELFF. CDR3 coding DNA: TGTGCCAGCAGTGGGCAGGTCGGGGGGCCGAACACCGGGGAGCTGTTTTTT.

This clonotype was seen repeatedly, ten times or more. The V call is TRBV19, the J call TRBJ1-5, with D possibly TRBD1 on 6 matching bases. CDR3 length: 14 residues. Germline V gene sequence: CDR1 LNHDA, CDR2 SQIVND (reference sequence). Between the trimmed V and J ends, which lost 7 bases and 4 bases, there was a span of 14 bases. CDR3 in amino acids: CASKFLDSNQPQHF. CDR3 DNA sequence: TGTGCCAGTAAGTTTCTGGACAGTAATCAGCCCCAGCATTTT.

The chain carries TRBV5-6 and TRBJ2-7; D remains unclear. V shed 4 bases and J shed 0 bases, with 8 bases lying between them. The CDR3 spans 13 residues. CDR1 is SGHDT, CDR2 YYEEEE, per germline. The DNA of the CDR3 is TGTGCCAGCAGCACCGTCATCTCCTACGAGCAGTACTTC. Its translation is CASSTVISYEQYF.

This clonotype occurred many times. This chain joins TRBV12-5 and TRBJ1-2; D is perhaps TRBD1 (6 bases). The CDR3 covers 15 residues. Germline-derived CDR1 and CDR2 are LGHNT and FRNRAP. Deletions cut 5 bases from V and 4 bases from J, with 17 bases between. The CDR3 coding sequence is TGTGCTAGTGGTCCGGACAGATCTCGTGGCTATGGCTACACCTTC. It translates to CASGPDRSRGYGYTF.

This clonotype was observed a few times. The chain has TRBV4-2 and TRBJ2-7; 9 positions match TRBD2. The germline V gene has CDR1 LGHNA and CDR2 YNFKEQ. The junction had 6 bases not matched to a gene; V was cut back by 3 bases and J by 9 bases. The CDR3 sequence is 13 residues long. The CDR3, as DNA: TGTGCCAGCAGCCAGAGACTAGCGGAGGTGCAGTACTTC. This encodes CASSQRLAEVQYF.

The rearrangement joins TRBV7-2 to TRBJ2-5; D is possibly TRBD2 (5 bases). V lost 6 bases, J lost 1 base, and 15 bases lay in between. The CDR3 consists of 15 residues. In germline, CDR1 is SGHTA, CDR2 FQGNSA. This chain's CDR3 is CASSLKRPSQETQYF. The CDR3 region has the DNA TGTGCCAGCAGTTTGAAGCGGCCAAGCCAAGAGACCCAGTACTTC.

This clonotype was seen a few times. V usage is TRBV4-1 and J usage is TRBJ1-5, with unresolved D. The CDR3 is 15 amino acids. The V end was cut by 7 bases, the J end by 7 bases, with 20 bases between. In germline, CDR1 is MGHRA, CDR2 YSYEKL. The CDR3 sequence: CASTPNAREGQPQHF. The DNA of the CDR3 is TGCGCCAGCACCCCAAACGCGCGGGAGGGACAGCCCCAGCATTTT.

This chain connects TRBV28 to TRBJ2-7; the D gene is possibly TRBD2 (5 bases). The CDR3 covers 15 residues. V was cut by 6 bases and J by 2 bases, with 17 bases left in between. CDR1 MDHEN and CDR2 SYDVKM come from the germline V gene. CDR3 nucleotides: TGTGCCAGCAGCTTAGACGGGGAGCGTACCTACGAGCAGTACTTC. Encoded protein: CASSLDGERTYEQYF. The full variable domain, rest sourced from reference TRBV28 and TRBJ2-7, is DVKVTQSSRYLVKRTGEKVFLECVQDMDHENMFWYRQDPGLGLRLIYFSYDVKMKEKGDIPEGYSVSREKKERFSLILESASTNQTSMYLCASSLDGERTYEQYFGPGTRLTVT.

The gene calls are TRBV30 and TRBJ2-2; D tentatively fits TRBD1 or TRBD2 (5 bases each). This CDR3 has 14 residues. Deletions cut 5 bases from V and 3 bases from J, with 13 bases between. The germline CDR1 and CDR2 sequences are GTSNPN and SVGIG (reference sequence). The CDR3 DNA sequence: TGTGCCTGGGGATGGGACGGTGACACCGGGGAGCTGTTTTTT. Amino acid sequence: CAWGWDGDTGELFF.

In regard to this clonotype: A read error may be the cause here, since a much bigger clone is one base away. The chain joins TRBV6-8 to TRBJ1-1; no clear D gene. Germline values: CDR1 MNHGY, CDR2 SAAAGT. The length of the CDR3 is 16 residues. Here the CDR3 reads CASSRWAKAMNTEACF. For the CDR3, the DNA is TGTGCCAGCAGTAGGTGGGCCAAGGCAATGAACACTGAAGCTTGCTTT.

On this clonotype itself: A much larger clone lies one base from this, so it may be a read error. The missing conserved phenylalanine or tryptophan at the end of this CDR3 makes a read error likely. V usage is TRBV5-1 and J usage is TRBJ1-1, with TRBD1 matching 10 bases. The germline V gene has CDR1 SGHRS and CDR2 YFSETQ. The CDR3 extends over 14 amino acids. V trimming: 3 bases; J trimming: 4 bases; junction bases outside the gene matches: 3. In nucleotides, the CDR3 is TGCGCCAGCAGCTCCGGGACAGGGGTCACTGAAGCTTTCTAT. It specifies CASSSGTGVTEAFY.

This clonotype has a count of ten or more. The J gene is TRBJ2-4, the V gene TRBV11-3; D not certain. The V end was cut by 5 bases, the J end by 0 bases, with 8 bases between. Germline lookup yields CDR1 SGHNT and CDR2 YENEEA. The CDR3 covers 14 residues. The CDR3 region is CASSPNLAKNIQYF. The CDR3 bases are TGTGCCAGCAGCCCTAACTTAGCCAAAAACATTCAGTACTTC.

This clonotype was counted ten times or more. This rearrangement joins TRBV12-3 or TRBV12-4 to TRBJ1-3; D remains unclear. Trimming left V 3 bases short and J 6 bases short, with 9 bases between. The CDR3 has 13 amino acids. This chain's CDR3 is CASSFGPINTIYF. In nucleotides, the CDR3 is TGTGCCAGCAGTTTTGGACCTATAAACACCATATATTTT.

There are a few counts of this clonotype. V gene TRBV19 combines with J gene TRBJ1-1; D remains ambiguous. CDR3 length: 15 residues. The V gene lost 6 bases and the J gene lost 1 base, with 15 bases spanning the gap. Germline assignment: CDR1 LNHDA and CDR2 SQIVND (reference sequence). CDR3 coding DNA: TGTGCCAGTAGCTGGGGAACGGAACCGAACACTGAAGCTTTCTTT. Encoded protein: CASSWGTEPNTEAFF.

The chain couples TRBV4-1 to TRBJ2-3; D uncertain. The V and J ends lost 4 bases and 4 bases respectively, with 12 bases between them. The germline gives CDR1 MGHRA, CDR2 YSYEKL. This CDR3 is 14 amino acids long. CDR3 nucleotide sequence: TGCGCCAGCAGCCTCACTGGCGCTGCAGATACGCAGTATTTT. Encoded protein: CASSLTGAADTQYF.

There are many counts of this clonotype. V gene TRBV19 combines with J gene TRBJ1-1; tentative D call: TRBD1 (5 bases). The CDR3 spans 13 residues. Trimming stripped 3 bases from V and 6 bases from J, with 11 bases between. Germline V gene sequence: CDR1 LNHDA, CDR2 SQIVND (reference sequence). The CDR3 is CASSIIPGAEAFF. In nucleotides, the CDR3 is TGTGCCAGTAGTATTATACCGGGGGCTGAAGCTTTCTTT.

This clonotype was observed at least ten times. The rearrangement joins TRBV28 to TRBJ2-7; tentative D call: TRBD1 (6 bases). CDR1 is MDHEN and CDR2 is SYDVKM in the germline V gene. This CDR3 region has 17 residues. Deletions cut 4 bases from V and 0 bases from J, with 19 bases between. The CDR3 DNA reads TGTGCCAGCAGTTATGACGTCGACAGGCCTAGCTCCTACGAGCAGTACTTC. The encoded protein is CASSYDVDRPSSYEQYF.

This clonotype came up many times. The CDR3 nucleotides read TGTGCCAGCAGAACCTGGGGGCCCGGGGAGCTGTTTTTT. Residues: CASRTWGPGELFF. This rearrangement joins TRBV28 to TRBJ2-2, with D maybe TRBD1 (6 bases). The CDR3 sequence is 13 residues long. Germline V CDR1 and CDR2: MDHEN, SYDVKM. V lost 6 bases and J 6 bases, leaving 11 bases between the germline ends.

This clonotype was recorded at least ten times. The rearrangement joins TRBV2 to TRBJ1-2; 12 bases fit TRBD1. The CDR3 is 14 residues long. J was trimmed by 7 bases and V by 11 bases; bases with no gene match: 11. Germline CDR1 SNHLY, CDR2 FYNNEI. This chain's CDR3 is CADSEGQGAGGYTF. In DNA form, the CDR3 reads TGTGCCGATTCAGAGGGACAGGGGGCAGGTGGCTACACCTTC.

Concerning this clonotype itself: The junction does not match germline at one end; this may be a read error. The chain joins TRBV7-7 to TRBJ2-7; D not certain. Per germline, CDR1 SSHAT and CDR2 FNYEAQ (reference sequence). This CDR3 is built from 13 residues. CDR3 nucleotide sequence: TGTGCTAGCAGCAAGGACCGAAATTGGGAGCAGTACTTC. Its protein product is CASSKDRNWEQYF.